This entry concerns a single T cell receptor (beta chain). This specimen comes from a study of naive and memory T cell subsets. Germline V CDR1 and CDR2: GTSNPN, SVGIG (reference sequence). V was shortened by 2 bases and J by 5 bases, with 4 bases between the two germline ends. The CDR3 loop spans 10 amino acids. An equimolar mix of two oligonucleotides served as the beta constant-region primer for TRBC1 and TRBC2. The ligated cDNA underwent four PCR rounds using SP2 and nested alpha and beta constant-region primers. A 12-nucleotide UMI and the SP2 primer were added to the cDNA 3' end by oligonucleotide ligation. Using its own MiXCR run on the UMI-ligation and nested PCR reads, TCRdb lists one record per CDR3 protein. This table holds about 120,000 distinct CDR3 sequences, over 30% found once.

This chain links TRBV30 with TRBJ2-7; D unresolved. This receptor was obtained from a human donor in good health. The sequenced sample was central memory CD4+ T cells from blood. CDR3: CAWSSHEQYF. DNA for the CDR3: TGTGCCTGGAGTTCTCACGAGCAGTACTTC. Together with reference TRBV30 and TRBJ2-7, the CDR3 gives the full variable domain: SQTIHQWPATLVQPVGSPLSLECTVEGTSNPNLYWYRQAAGRGLQLLFYSVGIGQISSEVPQNLSASRPQDRQFILSSKKLLLSDSGFYLCAWSSHEQYFGPGTRLTVT.